These 23 T cell receptor beta chains were sequenced from one sample in a study of CD8+ T cells in alopecia areata. Extracted from the samples, RNA was reverse transcribed into cDNA to serve as the sequencing template. The method was immunoSEQ multiplex PCR; TCRdb's version includes in-frame clones alone and lacks a portion of them. The sample shows 110,000 to 150,000 clones, roughly 54% of them seen only once. Treatment indicated: oral pan-JAK inhibitor, 5-10 mg twice daily. Sequences were derived from CD8+ T cells sorted from blood, sampled at week 4, from a patient treated with tofacitinib. The source of these receptors is a human donor with alopecia areata.

This clone was detected a few times. This CDR3 is also generated by other DNA sequences in the sample. The chain links TRBV18 to TRBJ2-2; D is possibly TRBD1 or TRBD2 (5 bases each). The germline gives CDR1 KGHSH, CDR2 LQKENI. V lost 3 bases to trimming and J lost 0 bases, with 11 bases between them. The CDR3 is 16 residues long. The CDR3 DNA sequence: TGTGCCAGCTCACCCCCCGGGACGGCGAACACCGGGGAGCTGTTTTTT. Its translation: CASSPPGTANTGELFF.

This clone was recorded only once. This chain joins TRBV5-1 and TRBJ1-4; D might be TRBD1 (5 bases). Trimming took 0 bases from V and 14 from J, leaving 14 bases between them. Per the germline V gene, CDR1 is SGHRS and CDR2 is YFSETQ. This CDR3 comprises 13 residues. The CDR3 loop is CASSLAGDLRLFF. CDR3 in DNA: TGCGCCAGCAGCTTGGCCGGGGACCTGAGGCTGTTTTTT.

This clone was seen a handful of times. This sequence joins TRBV29-1 and TRBJ2-1; 8 bases match TRBD1. J gave up 4 bases and V 3 bases, and 5 bases lay outside the gene matches. The germline V gene has CDR1 SQVTM and CDR2 ANQGSEA. CDR3 length: 14 amino acids. The CDR3 protein is CSVEDRELYNEQFF. The CDR3 region has the DNA TGCAGCGTTGAGGACAGGGAACTTTACAATGAGCAGTTCTTC.

In its sample, this clone was seen a few times. The chain carries TRBV5-6 and TRBJ1-1; D gene ambiguous. In germline, CDR1 is SGHDT, CDR2 YYEEEE. The CDR3 is 14 residues long. Trimming left V 0 bases short and J 4 bases short, with 10 bases between. The CDR3 nucleotides read TGTGCCAGCAGCTTGGCCGTGGGTATCACTGAAGCTTTCTTT. This encodes CASSLAVGITEAFF. Filled out from reference TRBV5-6 and TRBJ1-1, the complete variable domain reads DAGVTQSPTHLIKTRGQQVTLRCSPKSGHDTVSWYQQALGQGPQFIFQYYEEEERQRGNFPDRFSGHQFPNYSSELNVNALLLGDSALYLCASSLAVGITEAFFGQGTRLTVV.

This chain connects TRBV19 to TRBJ2-2; perhaps D is TRBD1 or TRBD2 (5 bases each). Looked up from germline, CDR1 is LNHDA and CDR2 is SQIVND (reference sequence). Trimming stripped 6 bases from V and 6 bases from J, with 11 bases between. The CDR3 length is 13 residues. Here the CDR3 DNA reads TGTGCCAGTAGGAAACCGGGACCCGGGGAGCTGTTTTTT. Protein product: CASRKPGPGELFF.

The chain uses TRBV10-3 and TRBJ2-7, with D tentatively TRBD1 (6 bases). The V gene lost 4 bases and the J gene lost 0 bases, with 16 bases spanning the gap. The CDR3 totals 16 residues. CDR1 is ENHRY and CDR2 is SYGVKD in the germline V gene. Here the CDR3 DNA reads TGTGCCATCAGTGTAACTGCGGGCAGGGGCTCCTACGAGCAGTACTTC. Protein sequence: CAISVTAGRGSYEQYF.

The chain has TRBV27 and TRBJ2-6; D call uncertain. Germline V gene sequence: CDR1 MNHEY, CDR2 SMNVEV (reference sequence). V shed 3 bases and J shed 3 bases, with 3 bases lying between them. The CDR3 spans 13 residues. CDR3 nucleotides: TGTGCCAGCAGTTTTTTTGGGGCCAACGTCCTGACTTTC. It translates to CASSFFGANVLTF.

V usage is TRBV29-1 and J usage is TRBJ2-3; 16 bases are shared with TRBD2. The CDR3 is made up of 16 amino acids. V lost 8 bases, J lost 10 bases, and 15 bases stayed unmatched. Germline lookup yields CDR1 SQVTM and CDR2 ANQGSEA. CDR3 amino acids: CSISGTSGGDHSAQYF. The DNA for the CDR3 is TGCAGCATCTCCGGGACTAGCGGGGGGGATCATTCGGCGCAGTATTTT.

With regard to this clone: The DNA is omitted, as the CDR3 cannot be located on it reliably, and the CDR3 follows TCRdb's listing. V and J are TRBV13 and TRBJ2-7; TRBD2, the table's D call, was not compared with the DNA. Germline V gives CDR1 PRHDT, CDR2 FYEKMQ (reference sequence). Inclusive of both ends, the CDR3 amounts to 16 amino acids. This CDR3 is CASSLGDFGPAYEQYF.

This clone has a single count. The gene calls are TRBV27 and TRBJ1-6; the D is unclear. V lost 6 bases and J lost 6, with 15 bases in between. The germline V gene has CDR1 MNHEY and CDR2 SMNVEV (reference sequence). The length of the CDR3 is 15 residues. The CDR3 loop is CASSPGWGSNSPLHF. The CDR3 DNA is TGTGCCAGCAGCCCCGGTTGGGGATCTAATTCACCCCTCCACTTT.

This chain connects TRBV12-5 to TRBJ1-1; D remains unclear. The CDR3 sequence is 11 residues long. Germline values: CDR1 LGHNT, CDR2 FRNRAP. Trimming pared 3 bases from V and 6 bases from J, leaving 5 bases between. The CDR3 DNA reads TGTGCTAGTGGTTTCCCCGCTGAAGCTTTCTTT. Translating gives CASGFPAEAFF.

DNA for the CDR3: TGCAGCGGGGGGACAGGGGGCTCTGGCTACACCTTC. It translates to CSGGTGGSGYTF. This rearrangement joins TRBV29-1 to TRBJ1-2; TRBD1 agrees at 12 bases. The J segment lost 7 bases and the V segment lost 7 bases, leaving 4 bases of the junction unmatched. This CDR3 spans 12 amino acids. Germline CDR1 and CDR2: SQVTM and ANQGSEA.

The chain joins TRBV5-1 to TRBJ2-7, with D unclear. V lost 3 bases, J lost 2 bases, and 6 bases lay in between. Germline V gene sequence: CDR1 SGHRS, CDR2 YFSETQ. The CDR3 consists of 12 residues. The CDR3 here is CASSSVAYEQYF. The CDR3 DNA reads TGCGCCAGCAGCTCCGTGGCCTACGAGCAGTACTTC.

The CDR3 is CASSIQGANYGYTF. CDR3 coding DNA: TGCGCCAGCAGTATACAGGGGGCTAACTATGGCTACACCTTC. The chain has TRBV23-1 and TRBJ1-2; 8 positions agree with TRBD1. TRBV23-1 falls under the ORF class, with uncertain function. Trimming cost V 5 bases and J 0 bases; bases outside gene matches: 2. The CDR3 is 14 amino acids.

V gene TRBV7-9 combines with J gene TRBJ1-2; possibly TRBD1 for D (5 bases). The V and J ends lost 3 bases and 3 bases respectively, with 11 bases between them. CDR1 is SEHNR and CDR2 is FQNEAQ in the germline V gene (reference sequence). This CDR3 contains 14 residues. This chain's CDR3 is CASSFAGEDYGYTF. The CDR3 DNA follows: TGTGCCAGCAGCTTTGCGGGGGAAGACTATGGCTACACCTTC.

The chain has TRBV6-5 and TRBJ2-5; D gene unclear. V was clipped by 6 bases and J by 0 bases, with 11 bases between them. The length of the CDR3 is 14 residues. Per germline, CDR1 MNHEY and CDR2 SVGAGI. DNA for the CDR3: TGTGCCAGCAGCCCCGGTGGGTACCAAGAGACCCAGTACTTC. It is translated as CASSPGGYQETQYF.

The chain has TRBV9 and TRBJ1-2; 9 bases agree with TRBD1. V dropped 0 bases and J dropped 5; count of bases not matched to a gene: 8. Germline V gene lookup returns CDR1 SGDLS and CDR2 YYNGEE. The CDR3 is 16 residues long. The CDR3 DNA is TGTGCCAGCAGCGTAGGCGGGACAGGGAGGCGGTATGGCTACACCTTC. Its translation is CASSVGGTGRRYGYTF.

The chain carries TRBV19 and TRBJ1-2; D ambiguous. The CDR3 covers 13 residues. V was pared by 4 bases and J by 6 bases, with 12 bases between. Germline values: CDR1 LNHDA, CDR2 SQIVND (reference sequence). The CDR3 here is CASSTRGLDGYTF. The CDR3 DNA is TGTGCCAGTAGTACTCGAGGACTTGATGGCTACACCTTC.

The rearrangement joins TRBV10-3 to TRBJ2-5, with 7 positions matching TRBD1. Germline CDR1 and CDR2: ENHRY and SYGVKD. The CDR3 spans 12 residues. Trimming cost V 9 bases and J 2 bases; bases outside gene matches: 3. In DNA form, the CDR3 reads TGTGCCATACAGGGGAGTCAAGAGACCCAGTACTTC. Protein sequence: CAIQGSQETQYF.

This clone has just a few counts. The genes are TRBV18 and TRBJ1-4; D remains unclear. The CDR3 is 15 residues long. Trimming took off 3 bases at V and 3 bases at J, with 11 bases between the two ends. Per germline, CDR1 KGHSH and CDR2 LQKENI. CDR3 nucleotide sequence: TGTGCCAGCTCACCCCTTCGGGCAGCTAATGAAAAACTGTTTTTT. Its translation: CASSPLRAANEKLFF.

Remarks on this clone: One end of the junction fails to match germline, which may point to a read error. V usage is TRBV2 and J usage is TRBJ2-1; no clear D gene. This CDR3 contains 14 residues. CDR1 and CDR2 from the germline V gene are SNHLY and FYNNEI. This CDR3 is CASSAVGSDNEQFF. CDR3 nucleotide sequence: TGTGCCAGCAGTGCCGTGGGCTCCGACAATGAGCAGTTCTTC.

This clone was seen a handful of times. This chain links TRBV7-2 with TRBJ1-6; D remains unclear. The CDR3 sequence is 14 residues long. V lost 5 bases, J lost 4 bases, and 9 bases lay in between. The germline gives CDR1 SGHTA, CDR2 FQGNSA. Written as DNA, the CDR3 is TGTGCCAGCAGCCTAGGGCCTTATAATTCACCCCTCCACTTT. It yields the protein CASSLGPYNSPLHF.

The V and J genes are TRBV27 and TRBJ1-1, with TRBD1 identical over 8 bases. The CDR3 totals 14 residues. V shed 8 bases and J 6 bases; nucleotides not matched to a gene: 11. Germline CDR1 is MNHEY and CDR2 is SMNVEV (reference sequence). The CDR3 protein is CASALTGAYAEAFF. In nucleotides, the CDR3 is TGTGCCAGCGCCCTGACAGGGGCTTACGCTGAAGCTTTCTTT.